These 14 T cell receptor beta chains were sequenced from one sample in a study of T-cell reconstitution after alpha-beta-depleted transplantation in children. The TCRbeta library incorporated unique molecular identifiers. In TCRdb, the PCR reads were re-called with MiXCR into one record per CDR3 protein. Of approximately 210,000 distinct CDR3 sequences in the sample, more than 15% were seen once. The sequenced sample was PBMCs, mostly from graft donor cells, obtained 360 days after TCRalphabeta/CD19-depleted stem cell transplant. The receptor set was obtained from a male patient aged 2 to 9 who had a stem cell transplant for acute lymphoblastic leukemia, so the T cells may come from the graft donor.

This clonotype was detected a few times. The chain couples TRBV5-1 to TRBJ2-3; D gene uncertain. This CDR3 is built from 13 residues. Trimming removed 1 base from V and 3 bases from J, with 6 bases in between. Germline CDR1 SGHRS, CDR2 YFSETQ. The CDR3 region is CASSLSKTDTQYF. The CDR3 region has the DNA TGCGCCAGCAGCTTGTCTAAGACAGATACGCAGTATTTT.

This clonotype occurred a few times. The chain employs TRBV29-1 and TRBJ2-1, with D maybe TRBD1 (6 bases). This CDR3 region has 15 residues. Trimming pared 4 bases from V and 1 base from J, leaving 14 bases between. CDR1 is SQVTM and CDR2 is ANQGSEA in the germline V gene. CDR3 nucleotide sequence: TGCAGCGTTGGACAGGCCCTTATATCCTACAATGAGCAGTTCTTC. It encodes CSVGQALISYNEQFF.

V is TRBV19 and J is TRBJ2-2, with a possible D match to TRBD1 (5 bases). The CDR3 length is 13 residues. Trimming cost V 3 bases and J 6 bases, with 8 bases left between them. Per the germline V gene, CDR1 is LNHDA and CDR2 is SQIVND (reference sequence). CDR3: CASSMARAGELFF. The CDR3 nucleotides read TGTGCCAGTAGTATGGCCAGGGCCGGGGAGCTGTTTTTT. The full variable domain, rest sourced from reference TRBV19 and TRBJ2-2, is DGGITQSPKYLFRKEGQNVTLSCEQNLNHDAMYWYRQDPGQGLRLIYYSQIVNDFQKGDIAEGYSVSREKKESFPLTVTSAQKNPTAFYLCASSMARAGELFFGEGSRLTVL.

This clonotype was found a few times. The chain uses TRBV5-6 and TRBJ2-7; no firm D call. The CDR3 spans 12 residues. In germline, CDR1 is SGHDT, CDR2 YYEEEE. V was pared by 2 bases and J by 6 bases, with 9 bases between. The CDR3 DNA reads TGTGCCAGCAGCTTTTTCCGTGGCGAGCAGTACTTC. Amino acids: CASSFFRGEQYF.

This sequence joins TRBV5-1 and TRBJ1-3; TRBD1 aligns across 8 bases. CDR3 size: 14 residues. Germline CDR1 is SGHRS and CDR2 is YFSETQ. V trimming: 5 bases; J trimming: 4 bases; junction bases outside the gene matches: 5. The CDR3 is CASRGTGSGNTIYF. The CDR3 nucleotides read TGCGCCAGCAGGGGGACAGGTTCGGGAAACACCATATATTTT.

This clonotype turned up a few times. The gene calls are TRBV7-6 and TRBJ2-3, with 15 nucleotides matching TRBD2. Trimming took 4 bases from V and 7 from J; bases not matched to a gene: 3. Germline V gene data show CDR1 as SGHVS and CDR2 as FNYEAQ. The CDR3 is 15 amino acids. The CDR3 loop reads CASSSGTSGGNTQYF. The DNA of the CDR3 is TGTGCCAGCAGCTCGGGGACTAGCGGGGGGAATACGCAGTATTTT. Combining the CDR3 with reference TRBV7-6 and TRBJ2-3 gives the whole variable domain GAGVSQSPRYKVTKRGQDVALRCDPISGHVSLYWYRQALGQGPEFLTYFNYEAQQDKSGLPNDRFSAERPEGSISTLTIQRTEQRDSAMYRCASSSGTSGGNTQYFGPGTRLTVL.

This clonotype was counted only a few times. The V call is TRBV11-2, the J call TRBJ2-7; no firm D call. Deletions cut 5 bases from V and 2 bases from J, with 13 bases between. The CDR3 contains 14 residues. Per germline, CDR1 SGHAT and CDR2 FQNNGV. The DNA of the CDR3 is TGTGCCAGCAGCCACGTAATTTTACCCTACGAGCAGTACTTC. Encoded protein: CASSHVILPYEQYF.

This clonotype was counted ten times or more. The rearrangement links TRBV10-3 to TRBJ2-4; D is uncertain. Trimming removed 0 bases from V and 0 bases from J, with 6 bases in between. The length of the CDR3 is 15 residues. In germline, CDR1 is ENHRY, CDR2 SYGVKD. The CDR3 DNA sequence: TGTGCCATCAGTGAGTCGAGAGGAGCCAAAAACATTCAGTACTTC. This translates into CAISESRGAKNIQYF.

This clonotype turned up a few times. The chain recombines TRBV6-2 or TRBV6-3 with TRBJ2-7; D is uncertain. The CDR3 runs to 13 residues. Per germline, CDR1 MNHEY and CDR2 SVGEGT. Trimming took off 2 bases at V and 4 bases at J, with 9 bases between the two ends. CDR3 DNA: TGTGCCAGCAGTTACCCTTCCGGTTACGAGCAGTACTTC. It specifies CASSYPSGYEQYF.

The chain recombines TRBV9 with TRBJ1-5; 7 bases agree with TRBD1. CDR1 and CDR2 (germline): SGDLS, YYNGEE. CDR3 size: 15 residues. The V and J ends lost 4 bases and 5 bases, in that order; junction bases with no gene match: 9. CDR3 DNA sequence: TGTGCCAGCAGCCGACAGGGAATCAGCGATCAGCCCCAGCATTTT. The encoded protein is CASSRQGISDQPQHF.

The sample holds a few counts of this clonotype. The V and J genes are TRBV7-6 and TRBJ2-2, with 13 bases that match TRBD2. The CDR3 extends over 16 amino acids. Germline V gene lookup returns CDR1 SGHVS and CDR2 FNYEAQ. J was trimmed by 4 bases and V by 5 bases; bases with no gene match: 4. The CDR3 protein is CASSPGLAGSTGELFF. The DNA for the CDR3 is TGTGCCAGCAGCCCGGGACTAGCGGGGTCCACCGGGGAGCTGTTTTTT.

This clonotype has only a few counts. The chain joins TRBV11-3 to TRBJ2-7; D is perhaps TRBD2 (7 bases). Deletions cut 5 bases from V and 0 bases from J, with 14 bases between. Germline V CDR1 and CDR2: SGHNT, YENEEA. The CDR3 spans 15 residues. The CDR3 sequence is CASSLGGDGSYEQYF. The DNA for the CDR3 is TGTGCCAGCAGCCTAGGGGGGGACGGCTCCTACGAGCAGTACTTC.

This clonotype was detected a few times. The CDR3 loop is CSTTGGAGNTEAFF. The CDR3 DNA is TGCAGCACAACAGGGGGCGCGGGGAACACTGAAGCTTTCTTT. This chain joins TRBV20-1 and TRBJ1-1; 9 nucleotides align to TRBD1. This CDR3 region has 14 residues. Germline V CDR1 and CDR2: DFQATT, SNEGSKA (reference sequence).

This clonotype was seen a few times. The chain is built from TRBV29-1 and TRBJ2-7; no definite D call. The CDR3 consists of 13 residues. Between the trimmed V and J ends, which lost 6 bases and 4 bases, there was a span of 16 bases. CDR1 is SQVTM, CDR2 ANQGSEA, per germline. CDR3 DNA: TGCAGCGTCGGACGACAACATACATACGAGCAGTACTTC. This sequence encodes CSVGRQHTYEQYF.